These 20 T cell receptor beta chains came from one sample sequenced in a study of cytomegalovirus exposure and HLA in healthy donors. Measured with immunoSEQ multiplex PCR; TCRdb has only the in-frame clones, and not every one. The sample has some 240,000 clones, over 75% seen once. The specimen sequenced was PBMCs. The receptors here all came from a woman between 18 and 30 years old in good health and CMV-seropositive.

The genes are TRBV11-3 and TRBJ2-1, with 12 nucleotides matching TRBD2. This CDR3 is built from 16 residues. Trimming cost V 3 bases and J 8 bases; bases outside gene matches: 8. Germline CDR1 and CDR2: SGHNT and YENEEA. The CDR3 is CASSFRRLAGDDEQFF. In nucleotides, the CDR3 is TGTGCCAGCAGCTTTAGAAGACTAGCGGGAGACGATGAGCAGTTCTTC.

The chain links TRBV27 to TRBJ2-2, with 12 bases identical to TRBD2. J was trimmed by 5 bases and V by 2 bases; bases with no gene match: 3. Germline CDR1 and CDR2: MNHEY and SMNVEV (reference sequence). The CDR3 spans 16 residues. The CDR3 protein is CASSLPSGRVTGELFF. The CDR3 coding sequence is TGTGCCAGCAGTTTACCTAGCGGGAGGGTAACCGGGGAGCTGTTTTTT.

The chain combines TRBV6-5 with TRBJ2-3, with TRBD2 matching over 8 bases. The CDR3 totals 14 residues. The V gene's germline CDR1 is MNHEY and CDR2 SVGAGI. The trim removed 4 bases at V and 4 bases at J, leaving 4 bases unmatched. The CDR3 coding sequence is TGTGCCAGCAGTTTTATGCGGGAGGCAGATACGCAGTATTTT. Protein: CASSFMREADTQYF.

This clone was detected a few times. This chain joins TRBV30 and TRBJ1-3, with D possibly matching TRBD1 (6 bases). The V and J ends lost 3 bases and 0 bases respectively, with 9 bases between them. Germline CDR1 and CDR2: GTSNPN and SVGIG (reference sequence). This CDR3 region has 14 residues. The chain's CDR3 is CAWRGTFSGNTIYF. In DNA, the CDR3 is TGTGCCTGGAGAGGGACATTCTCTGGAAACACCATATATTTT.

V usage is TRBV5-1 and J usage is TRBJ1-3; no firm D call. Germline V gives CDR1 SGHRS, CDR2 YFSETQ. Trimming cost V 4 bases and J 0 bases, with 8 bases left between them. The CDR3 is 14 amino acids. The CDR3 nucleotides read TGCGCCAGCAGCCCACAGCCCTCTGGAAACACCATATATTTT. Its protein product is CASSPQPSGNTIYF.

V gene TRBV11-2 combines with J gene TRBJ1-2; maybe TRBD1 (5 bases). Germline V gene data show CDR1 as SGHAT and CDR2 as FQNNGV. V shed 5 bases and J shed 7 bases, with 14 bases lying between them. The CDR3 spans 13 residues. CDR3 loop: CASSPQTVAGYTF. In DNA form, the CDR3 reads TGTGCCAGCAGCCCCCAGACAGTAGCTGGCTACACCTTC. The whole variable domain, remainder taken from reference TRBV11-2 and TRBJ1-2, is EAGVAQSPRYKIIEKRQSVAFWCNPISGHATLYWYQQILGQGPKLLIQFQNNGVVDDSQLPKDRFSAERLKGVDSTLKIQPAKLEDSAVYLCASSPQTVAGYTFGSGTRLTVV.

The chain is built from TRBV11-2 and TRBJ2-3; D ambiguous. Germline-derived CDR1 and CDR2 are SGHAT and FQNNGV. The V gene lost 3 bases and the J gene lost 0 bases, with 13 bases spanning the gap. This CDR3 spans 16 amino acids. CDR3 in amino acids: CASSLRRSLSTDTQYF. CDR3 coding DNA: TGTGCCAGCAGCTTGCGCAGGTCCCTAAGCACAGATACGCAGTATTTT.

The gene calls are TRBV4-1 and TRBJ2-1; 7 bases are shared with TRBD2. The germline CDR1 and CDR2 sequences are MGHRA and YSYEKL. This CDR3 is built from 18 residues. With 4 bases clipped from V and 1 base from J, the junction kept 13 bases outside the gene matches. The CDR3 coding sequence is TGCGCCAGCAGCCTATCCCGTGCCCCAGCGGGATCCTACAATGAGCAGTTCTTC. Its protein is CASSLSRAPAGSYNEQFF.

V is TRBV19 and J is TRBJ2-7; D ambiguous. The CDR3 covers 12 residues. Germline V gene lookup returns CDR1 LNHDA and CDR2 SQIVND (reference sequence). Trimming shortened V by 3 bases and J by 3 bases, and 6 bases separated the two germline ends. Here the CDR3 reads CASSIYGYEQYF. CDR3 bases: TGTGCCAGTAGTATCTATGGCTACGAGCAGTACTTC. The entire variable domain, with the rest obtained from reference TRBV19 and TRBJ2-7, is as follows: DGGITQSPKYLFRKEGQNVTLSCEQNLNHDAMYWYRQDPGQGLRLIYYSQIVNDFQKGDIAEGYSVSREKKESFPLTVTSAQKNPTAFYLCASSIYGYEQYFGPGTRLTVT.

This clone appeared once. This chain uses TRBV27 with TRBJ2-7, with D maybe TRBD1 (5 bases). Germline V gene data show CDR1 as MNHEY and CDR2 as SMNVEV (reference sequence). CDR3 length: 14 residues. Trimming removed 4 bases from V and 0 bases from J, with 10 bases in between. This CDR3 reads CASSYRQSSYEQYF. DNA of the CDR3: TGTGCCAGCAGTTACCGACAGAGCTCCTACGAGCAGTACTTC.

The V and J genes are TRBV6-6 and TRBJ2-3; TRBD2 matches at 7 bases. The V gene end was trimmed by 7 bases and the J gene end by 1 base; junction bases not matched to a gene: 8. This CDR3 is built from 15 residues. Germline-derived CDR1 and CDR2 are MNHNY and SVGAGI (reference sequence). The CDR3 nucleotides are TGTGCCAGCACCTCATCCCGGGGGGGCACAGATACGCAGTATTTT. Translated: CASTSSRGGTDTQYF.

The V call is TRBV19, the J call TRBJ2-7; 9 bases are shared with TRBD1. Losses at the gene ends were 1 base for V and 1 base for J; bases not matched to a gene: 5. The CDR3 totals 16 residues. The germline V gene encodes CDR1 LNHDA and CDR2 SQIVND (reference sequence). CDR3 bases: TGTGCCAGTAGTATAGGGGGACAGGGAGCGTCCTACGAGCAGTACTTC. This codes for CASSIGGQGASYEQYF.

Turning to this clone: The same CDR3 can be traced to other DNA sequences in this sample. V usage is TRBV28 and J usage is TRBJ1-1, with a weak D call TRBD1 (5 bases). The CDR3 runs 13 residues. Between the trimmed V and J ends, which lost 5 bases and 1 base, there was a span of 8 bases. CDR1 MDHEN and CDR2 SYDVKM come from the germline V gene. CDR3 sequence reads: CASSLTGNTEAFF. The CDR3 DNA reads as TGTGCCAGCAGTCTTACAGGGAACACTGAAGCTTTCTTT. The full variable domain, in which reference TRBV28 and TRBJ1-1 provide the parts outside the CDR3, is DVKVTQSSRYLVKRTGEKVFLECVQDMDHENMFWYRQDPGLGLRLIYFSYDVKMKEKGDIPEGYSVSREKKERFSLILESASTNQTSMYLCASSLTGNTEAFFGQGTRLTVV.

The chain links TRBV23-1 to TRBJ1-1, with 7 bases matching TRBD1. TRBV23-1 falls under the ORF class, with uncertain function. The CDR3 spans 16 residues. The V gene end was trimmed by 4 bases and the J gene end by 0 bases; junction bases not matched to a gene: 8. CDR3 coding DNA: TGCGCCAGCAGTCGAGGGACAGAGACGATGAACACTGAAGCTTTCTTT. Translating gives CASSRGTETMNTEAFF.

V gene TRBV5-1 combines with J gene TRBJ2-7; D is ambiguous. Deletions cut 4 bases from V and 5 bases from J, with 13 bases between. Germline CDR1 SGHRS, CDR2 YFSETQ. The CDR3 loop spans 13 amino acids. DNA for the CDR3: TGCGCCAGCAGCACCCGGGTCGTCAACGAGCAGTACTTC. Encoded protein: CASSTRVVNEQYF.

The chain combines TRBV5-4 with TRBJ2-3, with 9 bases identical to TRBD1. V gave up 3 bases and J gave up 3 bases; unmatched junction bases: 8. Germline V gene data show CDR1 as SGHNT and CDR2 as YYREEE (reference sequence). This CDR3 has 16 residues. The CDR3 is CASSSTHRGLTDTQYF. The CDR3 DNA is TGTGCCAGCAGCTCCACCCACAGGGGGCTAACAGATACGCAGTATTTT.

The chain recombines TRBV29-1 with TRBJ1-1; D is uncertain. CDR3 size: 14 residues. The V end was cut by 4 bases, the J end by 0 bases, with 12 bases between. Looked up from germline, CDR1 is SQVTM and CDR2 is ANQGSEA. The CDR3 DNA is TGCAGCGTTGCTTGGGCCGCTATGAACACTGAAGCTTTCTTT. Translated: CSVAWAAMNTEAFF.

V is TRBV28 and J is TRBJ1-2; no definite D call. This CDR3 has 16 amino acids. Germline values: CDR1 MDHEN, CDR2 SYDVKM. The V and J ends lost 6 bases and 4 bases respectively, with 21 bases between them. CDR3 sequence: CASRVSRQVPFYGYTF. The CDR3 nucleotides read TGTGCCAGCAGGGTCAGCCGTCAGGTGCCGTTCTATGGCTACACCTTC.

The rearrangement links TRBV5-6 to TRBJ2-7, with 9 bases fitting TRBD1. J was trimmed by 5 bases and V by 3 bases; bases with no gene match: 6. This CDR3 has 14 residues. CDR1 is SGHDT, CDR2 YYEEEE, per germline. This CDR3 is CASSWGQGGDEQYF. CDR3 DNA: TGTGCCAGCAGCTGGGGACAGGGTGGTGACGAGCAGTACTTC.

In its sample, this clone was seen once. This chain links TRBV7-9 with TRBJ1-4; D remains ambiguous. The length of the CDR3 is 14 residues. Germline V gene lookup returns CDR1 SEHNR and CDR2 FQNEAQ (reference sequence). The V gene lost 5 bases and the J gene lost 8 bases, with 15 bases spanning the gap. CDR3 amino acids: CASSRDGEVEKLFF. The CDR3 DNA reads TGTGCCAGCAGCCGCGACGGAGAGGTAGAAAAACTGTTTTTT.